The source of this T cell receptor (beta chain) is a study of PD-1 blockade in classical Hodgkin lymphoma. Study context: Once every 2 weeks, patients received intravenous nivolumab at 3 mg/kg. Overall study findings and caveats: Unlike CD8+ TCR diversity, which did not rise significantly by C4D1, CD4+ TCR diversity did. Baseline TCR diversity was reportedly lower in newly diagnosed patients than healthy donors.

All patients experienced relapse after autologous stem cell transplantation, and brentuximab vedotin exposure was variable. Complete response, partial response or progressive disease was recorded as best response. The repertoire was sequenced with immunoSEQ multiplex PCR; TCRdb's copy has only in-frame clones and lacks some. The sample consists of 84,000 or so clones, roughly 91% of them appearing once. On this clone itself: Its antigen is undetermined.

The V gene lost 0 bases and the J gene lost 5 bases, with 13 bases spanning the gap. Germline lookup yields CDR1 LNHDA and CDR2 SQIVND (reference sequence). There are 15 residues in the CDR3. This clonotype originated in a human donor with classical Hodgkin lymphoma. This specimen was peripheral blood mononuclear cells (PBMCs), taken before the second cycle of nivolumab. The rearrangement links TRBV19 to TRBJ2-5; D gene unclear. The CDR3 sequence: CASSIDRQVGETQYF. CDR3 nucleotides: TGTGCCAGTAGTATAGATAGGCAGGTGGGGGAGACCCAGTACTTC.